This T cell receptor beta chain is from a study of radiotherapy plus CTLA-4 blockade in lung cancer. Study-wide results and limits: Expansion in blood of tumor-derived TCR clones was seen after radiotherapy plus ipilimumab.

This table comes from immunoSEQ multiplex PCR, and its TCRdb copy is limited to in-frame clones, with some not included. The profile covers 110,000 or so clones, with approximately 80% appearing a single time and 5.2% taken by the ten largest. With regard to this clone: Its cognate antigen is unknown.

This receptor was obtained from a human donor with non-small cell lung cancer who had a partial response to radiotherapy plus ipilimumab. Specimen: peripheral blood, collected from a patient treated with radiotherapy plus ipilimumab.

The DNA of the CDR3 is TGTGCCAGCAGGACAGACAATCAGCCCCAGCATTTT. Translated: CASRTDNQPQHF. This sequence joins TRBV6-1 and TRBJ1-5, with D possibly TRBD1 on 5 matching bases. CDR3 size: 12 residues. Trimming removed 6 bases from V and 3 bases from J, with 6 bases in between. In germline, CDR1 is MNHNS, CDR2 SASEGT.